The 9 T cell receptor beta chains in this list originate from one sample, sequenced in a study of response to subunit inactivated influenza vaccine. TCRdb itself ran the RT-PCR reads through MiXCR, one entry per CDR3 protein. The table includes around 540,000 distinct CDR3 sequences, around 11% detected once. Sequenced here: PBMCs from blood, sampled on the day of vaccination. The receptor set was obtained from a man in his fifties who received an inactivated influenza vaccine.

The chain uses TRBV6-1 and TRBJ1-6, with D perhaps TRBD1 (5 bases). This CDR3 has 16 amino acids. The germline V and J ends were trimmed by 4 bases and 7 bases, with 17 bases remaining between them. Germline CDR1 MNHNS, CDR2 SASEGT. The CDR3 loop reads CASSASIGGRNSPLHF. The CDR3 DNA reads as TGTGCCAGCAGTGCTTCCATTGGGGGTAGGAATTCACCCCTCCACTTT.

This clonotype was recorded once. The chain uses TRBV11-2 and TRBJ2-1; 12 bases agree with TRBD2. V was pared by 5 bases and J by 7 bases, with 6 bases of the junction left unmatched. In germline, CDR1 is SGHAT, CDR2 FQNNGV. The CDR3 runs to 15 residues. CDR3 bases: TGTGCCAGCAGCACTTCTAGCGGGGGGGGAAATGAGCAGTTCTTC. It translates to CASSTSSGGGNEQFF.

V gene TRBV20-1 combines with J gene TRBJ2-3; D remains ambiguous. In germline, CDR1 is DFQATT, CDR2 SNEGSKA (reference sequence). V was cut by 6 bases and J by 0 bases, with 19 bases left in between. This CDR3 region has 16 residues. CDR3 protein: CSANPRQARSTDTQYF. CDR3 DNA: TGCAGTGCAAACCCCCGGCAGGCCAGAAGCACAGATACGCAGTATTTT.

The chain is built from TRBV24-1 and TRBJ2-2; TRBD1 agrees at 8 bases. The junction had 3 bases not matched to a gene; V was cut back by 3 bases and J by 4 bases. CDR3 length equals 15 residues. Germline values: CDR1 KGHDR, CDR2 SFDVKD. CDR3 bases: TGTGCCACCAGTGATACGGGACAGGTCACCGGGGAGCTGTTTTTT. Amino acid sequence: CATSDTGQVTGELFF.

The V call is TRBV12-3 or TRBV12-4, the J call TRBJ2-1; D perhaps matches TRBD2 (6 bases). There are 12 residues in the CDR3. V lost 5 bases, J lost 9 bases, and 11 bases lay in between. Written as DNA, the CDR3 is TGTGCCAGCAGTAGACTAGTTATTGAGCAGTTCTTC. This gives the protein CASSRLVIEQFF.

In its sample, this clonotype was seen a few times. The chain employs TRBV12-3 or TRBV12-4 and TRBJ2-1; the match to TRBD2 covers 7 bases. The CDR3 spans 12 residues. Trimming removed 8 bases from V and 9 bases from J; junction bases left unmatched: 7. CDR3 protein: CASAGREIEQFF. For the CDR3, the DNA is TGTGCCAGCGCGGGGCGGGAGATTGAGCAGTTCTTC.

V is TRBV20-1 and J is TRBJ2-1; D is uncertain. V was pared by 6 bases and J by 4 bases, with 10 bases between. Germline-derived CDR1 and CDR2 are DFQATT and SNEGSKA (reference sequence). This CDR3 is built from 12 residues. The CDR3 DNA reads TGCAGTGCAACGGACCAATACAATGAGCAGTTCTTC. This sequence encodes CSATDQYNEQFF.

This clonotype has a handful of counts. V and J are TRBV4-3 and TRBJ2-5; weak D call: TRBD1 (5 bases). The CDR3 runs 16 residues. V lost 4 bases, J lost 0 bases, and 15 bases lay in between. Germline lookup yields CDR1 LGHNA and CDR2 YSLEER. DNA for the CDR3: TGCGCCAGCAGCCCAGGGCGTCTGCTGTACCAAGAGACCCAGTACTTC. It codes for CASSPGRLLYQETQYF.

This clonotype was counted only a few times. The rearrangement uses TRBV28 and TRBJ2-3; no clear D. CDR1 is MDHEN and CDR2 is SYDVKM in the germline V gene. V lost 5 bases and J lost 11, with 20 bases in between. The CDR3 totals 14 residues. In nucleotides, the CDR3 is TGTGCCAGCAGTCTTATCGCTCCTCAAACTATGCAGTATTTT. Amino acids: CASSLIAPQTMQYF.